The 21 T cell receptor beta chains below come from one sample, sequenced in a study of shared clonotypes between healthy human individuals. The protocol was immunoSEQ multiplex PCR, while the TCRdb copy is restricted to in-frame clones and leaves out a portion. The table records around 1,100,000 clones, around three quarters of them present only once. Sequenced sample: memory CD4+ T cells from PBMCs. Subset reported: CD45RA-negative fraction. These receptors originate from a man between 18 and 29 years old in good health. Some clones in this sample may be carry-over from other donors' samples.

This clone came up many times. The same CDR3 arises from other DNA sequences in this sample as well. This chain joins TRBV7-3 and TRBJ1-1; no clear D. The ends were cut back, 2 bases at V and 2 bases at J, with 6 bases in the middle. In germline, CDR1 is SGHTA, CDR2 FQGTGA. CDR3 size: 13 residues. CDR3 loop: CASSLQPNTEAFF. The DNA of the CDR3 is TGTGCCAGCAGCTTACAGCCAAACACTGAAGCTTTCTTT.

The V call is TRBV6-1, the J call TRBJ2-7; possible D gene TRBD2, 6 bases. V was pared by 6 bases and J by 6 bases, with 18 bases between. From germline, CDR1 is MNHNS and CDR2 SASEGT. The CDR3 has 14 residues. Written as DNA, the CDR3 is TGTGCCAGCAGAGTTCACGGGGGTCCGGGCGAGCAGTACTTC. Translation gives CASRVHGGPGEQYF.

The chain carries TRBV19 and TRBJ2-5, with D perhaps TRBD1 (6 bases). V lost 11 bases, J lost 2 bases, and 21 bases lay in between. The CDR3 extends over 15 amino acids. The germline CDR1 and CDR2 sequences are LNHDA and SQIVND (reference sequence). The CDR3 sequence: CASGPAQGPQETQYF. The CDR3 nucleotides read TGTGCCTCGGGACCTGCTCAGGGGCCTCAAGAGACCCAGTACTTC.

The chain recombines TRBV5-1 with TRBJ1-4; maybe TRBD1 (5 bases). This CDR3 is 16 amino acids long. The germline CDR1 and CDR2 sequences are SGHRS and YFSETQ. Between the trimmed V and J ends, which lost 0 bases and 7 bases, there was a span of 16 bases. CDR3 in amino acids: CASSLASAGGTEKLFF. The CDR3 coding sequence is TGCGCCAGCAGCTTGGCCTCTGCGGGGGGGACTGAAAAACTGTTTTTT.

The CDR3 loop reads CASSRVRTGGSGANVLTF. The CDR3 DNA reads as TGCGCCAGCAGCCGGGTTAGGACAGGGGGCTCTGGGGCCAACGTCCTGACTTTC. V gene TRBV4-1 combines with J gene TRBJ2-6, with 10 bases fitting TRBD1. Germline CDR1 and CDR2: MGHRA and YSYEKL. V gave up 4 bases and J gave up 0 bases; unmatched junction bases: 6. The CDR3 spans 18 residues.

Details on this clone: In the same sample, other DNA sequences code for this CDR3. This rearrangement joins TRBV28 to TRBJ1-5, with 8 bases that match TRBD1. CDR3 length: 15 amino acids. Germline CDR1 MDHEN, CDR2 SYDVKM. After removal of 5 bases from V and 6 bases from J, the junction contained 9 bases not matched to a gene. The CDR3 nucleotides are TGTGCCAGCAGTCTCGGACAGGGCTATCGTCAGCCCCAGCATTTT. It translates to CASSLGQGYRQPQHF.

CDR3 protein: CASSEYGTPSEQYF. The CDR3 bases are TGCGCCAGCAGTGAGTACGGGACTCCCTCCGAGCAGTACTTC. The chain has TRBV10-1 and TRBJ2-7; D perhaps matches TRBD2 (6 bases). The CDR3 covers 14 residues. V dropped 1 base and J dropped 6 bases, with 13 bases sitting between them. CDR1 and CDR2 from the germline V gene are WNHNN and SYGVQD (reference sequence).

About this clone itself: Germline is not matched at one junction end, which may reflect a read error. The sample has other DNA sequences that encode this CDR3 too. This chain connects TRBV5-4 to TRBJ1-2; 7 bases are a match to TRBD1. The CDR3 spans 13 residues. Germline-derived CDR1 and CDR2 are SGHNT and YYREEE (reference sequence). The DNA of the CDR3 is TGTGCTAGCAGCTTGGAGGGACAGACTGGCTACACCTTC. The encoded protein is CASSLEGQTGYTF.

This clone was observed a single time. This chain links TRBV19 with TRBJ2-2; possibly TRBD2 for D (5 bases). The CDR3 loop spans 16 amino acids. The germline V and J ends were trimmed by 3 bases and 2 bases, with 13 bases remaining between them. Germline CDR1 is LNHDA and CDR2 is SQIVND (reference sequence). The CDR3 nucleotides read TGTGCCAGTAGTATCTTTAGACGGACTAACACCGGGGAGCTGTTTTTT. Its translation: CASSIFRRTNTGELFF.

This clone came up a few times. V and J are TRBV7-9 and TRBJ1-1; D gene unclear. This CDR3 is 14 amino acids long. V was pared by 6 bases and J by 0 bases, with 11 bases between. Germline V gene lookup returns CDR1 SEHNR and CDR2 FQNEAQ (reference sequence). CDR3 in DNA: TGTGCCAGCAGGAGAAGTTTCATGAACACTGAAGCTTTCTTT. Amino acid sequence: CASRRSFMNTEAFF.

The CDR3 DNA reads as TGTGCCAGCATGCCCACCTCGGGCACAGATACGCAGTATTTT. Its translation: CASMPTSGTDTQYF. V and J are TRBV11-2 and TRBJ2-3; D call uncertain. Germline CDR1 reads SGHAT; CDR2 reads FQNNGV. The CDR3 is 14 amino acids. Trimming left V 7 bases short and J 1 base short, with 12 bases between.

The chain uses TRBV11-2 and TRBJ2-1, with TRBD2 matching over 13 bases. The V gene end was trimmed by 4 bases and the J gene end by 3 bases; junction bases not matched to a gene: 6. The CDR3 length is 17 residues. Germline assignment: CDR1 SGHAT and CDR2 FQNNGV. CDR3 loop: CASSSRLAGGYYNEQFF. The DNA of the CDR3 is TGTGCCAGCAGCTCACGACTAGCGGGAGGTTACTACAATGAGCAGTTCTTC.

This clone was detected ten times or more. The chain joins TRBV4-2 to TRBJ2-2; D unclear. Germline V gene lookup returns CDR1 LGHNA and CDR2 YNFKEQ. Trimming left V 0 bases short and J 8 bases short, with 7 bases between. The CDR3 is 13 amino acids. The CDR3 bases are TGTGCCAGCAGCCAAGATGGAATGGGGGAGCTGTTTTTT. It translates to CASSQDGMGELFF.

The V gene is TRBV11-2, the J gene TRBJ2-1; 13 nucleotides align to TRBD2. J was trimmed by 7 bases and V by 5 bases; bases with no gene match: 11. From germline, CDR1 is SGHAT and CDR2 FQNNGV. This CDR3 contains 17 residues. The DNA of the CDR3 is TGTGCCAGCAGCCCCCAACTAGCGGGAGGGCCTAGGAATGAGCAGTTCTTC. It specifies CASSPQLAGGPRNEQFF.

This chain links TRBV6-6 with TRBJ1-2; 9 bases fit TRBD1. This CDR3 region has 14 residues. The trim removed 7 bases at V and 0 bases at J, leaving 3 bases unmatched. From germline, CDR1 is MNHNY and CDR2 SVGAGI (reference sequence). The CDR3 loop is CASNRQGANYGYTF. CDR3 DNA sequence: TGTGCCAGCAATAGACAGGGGGCTAACTATGGCTACACCTTC.

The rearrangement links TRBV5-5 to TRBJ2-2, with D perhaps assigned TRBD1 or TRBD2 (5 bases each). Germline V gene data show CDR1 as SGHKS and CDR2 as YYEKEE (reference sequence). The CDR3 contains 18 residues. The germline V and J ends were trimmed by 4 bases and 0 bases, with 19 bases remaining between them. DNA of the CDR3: TGTGCCAGCAGCCCCATGGTGTTGGGACGGACGAACACCGGGGAGCTGTTTTTT. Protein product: CASSPMVLGRTNTGELFF.

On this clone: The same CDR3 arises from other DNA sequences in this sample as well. CDR3 residues: CASSPGTGQETQYF. The DNA for the CDR3 is TGTGCCAGCAGCCCCGGGACAGGCCAAGAGACCCAGTACTTC. The chain recombines TRBV9 with TRBJ2-5; TRBD1 matches 8 bases. CDR3 length: 14 residues. Germline V lookup: CDR1 SGDLS, CDR2 YYNGEE. With 4 bases clipped from V and 1 base from J, the junction kept 3 bases outside the gene matches.

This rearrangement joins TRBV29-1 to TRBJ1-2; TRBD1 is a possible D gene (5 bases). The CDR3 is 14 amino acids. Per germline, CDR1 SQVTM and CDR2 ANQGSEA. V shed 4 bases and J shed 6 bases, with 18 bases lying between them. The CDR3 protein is CSVGALSGADGYTF. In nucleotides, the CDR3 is TGCAGCGTTGGAGCCCTAAGTGGGGCAGATGGCTACACCTTC.

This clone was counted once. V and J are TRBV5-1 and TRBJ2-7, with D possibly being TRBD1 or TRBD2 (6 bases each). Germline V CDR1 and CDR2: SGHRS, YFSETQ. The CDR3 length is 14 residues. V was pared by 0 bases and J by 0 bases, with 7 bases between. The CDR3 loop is CASSLEGGSYEQYF. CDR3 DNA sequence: TGCGCCAGCAGCTTGGAGGGGGGCTCCTACGAGCAGTACTTC. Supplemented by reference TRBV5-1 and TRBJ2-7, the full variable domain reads KAGVTQTPRYLIKTRGQQVTLSCSPISGHRSVSWYQQTPGQGLQFLFEYFSETQRNKGNFPGRFSGRQFSNSRSEMNVSTLELGDSALYLCASSLEGGSYEQYFGPGTRLTVT.

The CDR3 DNA sequence: TGTGCCATCAATGGAGGGATGGGAACAGATACGCAGTATTTT. It translates to CAINGGMGTDTQYF. The chain combines TRBV10-3 with TRBJ2-3; D perhaps matches TRBD2 (6 bases). The V gene's germline CDR1 is ENHRY and CDR2 SYGVKD. The V end was cut by 7 bases, the J end by 3 bases, with 14 bases between. The CDR3 sequence is 14 residues long.

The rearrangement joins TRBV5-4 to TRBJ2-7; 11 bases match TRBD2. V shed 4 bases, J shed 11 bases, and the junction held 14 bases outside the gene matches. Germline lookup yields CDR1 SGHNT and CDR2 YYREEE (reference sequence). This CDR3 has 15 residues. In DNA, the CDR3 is TGTGCCAGCAGCGACGGGACTAGCGGAGGCCAGGTAGAGTACTTC. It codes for CASSDGTSGGQVEYF.